The rows below give T cell receptor beta chains drawn from one sample of a study of cytomegalovirus exposure and HLA in healthy donors. Method: immunoSEQ multiplex PCR; TCRdb's copy keeps in-frame clones and lacks some. The sample has under 150,000 clones, 60% to 85% seen once. Material: PBMCs. The receptors shown here come from a female donor in good health and CMV-seropositive. Both conserved end residues are part of each CDR3. The D gene is left open where the match is weak. Clone sizes are given selectively: once, few, many, or a class where the clone is expanded.

few TRBJ1-6 - TRBV18 TGTGCCAGCTCCCACTATAATTCACCCCTCCACTTT CASSHYNSPLHF
- TRBJ2-5 - TRBV27 TGTGCCAGCAGTTTATCATTCTCAATAGCGGAGACCCAGTACTTC CASSLSFSIAETQYF
- TRBJ2-7 TRBD1 TRBV28 TGTGCCAGCAGTTTTAAGACAGGGGGACCCTACGAGCAGTACTTC CASSFKTGGPYEQYF
- TRBJ2-7 - TRBV7-2 TGTGCCAGCAGCTTAGGTCGGTCCTACGAGCAGTACTTC CASSLGRSYEQYF
- TRBJ2-3 TRBD2 TRBV14 TGTGCCAGCAGCCAAGAATCCCCACTAGCGGAGGACACAGATACGCAGTATTTT CASSQESPLAEDTDTQYF
- TRBJ1-1 TRBD1 TRBV6-5 TGTGCCAGCAGGACCACTCCAGGGGGCTACACTGAAGCTTTCTTT CASRTTPGGYTEAFF
- TRBJ2-7 - TRBV5-1 TGCGCCAGCAGCCCGGAGTTCCCCTACGAGCAGTACTTC CASSPEFPYEQYF
- TRBJ2-6 - TRBV5-1 TGCGCCAGCAGCTTGGACACCTCTGGGGCCAACGTCCTGACTTTC CASSLDTSGANVLTF
- TRBJ2-7 TRBD1 TRBV7-9 TGTGCCAGCAGCTTGGGATTTGGGACAGCCTACGAGCAGTACTTC CASSLGFGTAYEQYF
few TRBJ2-7 TRBD1 TRBV4-2 TGTGCCAGCAGCCCTCGGGACAGGGGGGTGGGGGGGTACGAGCAGTACTTC CASSPRDRGVGGYEQYF
- TRBJ2-7 TRBD2 TRBV29-1 TGCAGCGTCCTGCTAGCGGGACGCGAGCAGTACTTC CSVLLAGREQYF
- TRBJ2-2 - TRBV9 TGTGCCAGCAGCGTAGCTAGGTTTCCCGGGGAGCTGTTTTTT CASSVARFPGELFF
- TRBJ1-1 - TRBV19 - CASILARGGPNTEAFF
- TRBJ2-7 - TRBV6-5 TGTGCCAGCAGCCCGGAGGGCGCCTACGAGCAGTACTTC CASSPEGAYEQYF
- TRBJ2-3 TRBD1 TRBV6-5 TGTGCCAGCAGTTACTCGGACAGGGGAACAGATACGCAGTATTTT CASSYSDRGTDTQYF
- TRBJ1-2 TRBD1 TRBV5-1 TGCGCCAGCAGCTTAGGACAGGGGGCTCCCCCTAACTATGGCTACACCTTC CASSLGQGAPPNYGYTF
few TRBJ2-7 TRBD1 TRBV19 TGTGCCAGTAGCCGGAGCCGGGACAGGGGGGCCTACGAGCAGTACTTC CASSRSRDRGAYEQYF
- TRBJ2-7 TRBD2 TRBV29-1 TGCAGCGCCGGGACTAGCGGGCGCTGGGGCTCCTACGAGCAGTACTTC CSAGTSGRWGSYEQYF
- TRBJ2-7 - TRBV9 TGTGCCAGCAGCCCCGAGGACTCCTCCTACTACGAGCAGTACTTC CASSPEDSSYYEQYF
once TRBJ1-5 - TRBV6-5 TGTGCCAGCAGTTACCAGGCGAACCAGCCCCAGCATTTT CASSYQANQPQHF
few TRBJ2-1 TRBD1 TRBV27 TGTGCCAGCACTTCAGACCGGACAGGGAACAATGAGCAGTTCTTC CASTSDRTGNNEQFF
- TRBJ1-1 - TRBV5-6 TGTGCCAGCAGCCGGACACCTTTCAGCACTGAAGCTTTCTTT CASSRTPFSTEAFF
- TRBJ2-1 - TRBV18 TGTGCCAGCTCACCACCTTTAGGGGGCTCCTACAATGAGCAGTTCTTC CASSPPLGGSYNEQFF
- TRBJ2-2 - TRBV10-3 TGTGCCATCAGTGAGCCGACTACGAACACCGGGGAGCTGTTTTTT CAISEPTTNTGELFF
- TRBJ2-3 - TRBV10-3 TGTGCCATCAGTAGGGACTTTACTAGCACAGATACGCAGTATTTT CAISRDFTSTDTQYF
few TRBJ2-7 - TRBV5-6 TGTGCCAGCAGCTTGACGGGTTACGAGCAGTACTTC CASSLTGYEQYF
- TRBJ2-3 TRBD1 TRBV9 TGTGCCAGCAGCGTAGAAGGCAGGGGGCCTGTCACAGATACGCAGTATTTC CASSVEGRGPVTDTQYF
- TRBJ2-5 TRBD2 TRBV5-6 TGTGCCAGCAGCTGGCCGCTAGCGGACCAAGAGACCCAGTACTTC CASSWPLADQETQYF
- TRBJ1-6 TRBD1 TRBV4-1 TGCGCCAGCAGCCAAATACGGACAGGGGACTCACCCCTCCACTTT CASSQIRTGDSPLHF
- TRBJ2-5 TRBD2 TRBV27 TGTGCCAGCAGTTGGGGGGGTGAGACCCAGTACTTC CASSWGGETQYF
- TRBJ2-7 TRBD2 TRBV23-1 TGCGCCAGCAGTCAACCGACTAGCGAAAGCTCCTACGAGCAGTACTTC CASSQPTSESSYEQYF
- TRBJ2-7 - TRBV4-2 TGTGCCAGCAGCCAAGCCAGACAACCCACCTACGAGCAGTACTTC CASSQARQPTYEQYF
few TRBJ1-1 - TRBV7-8 TGTGCCAGCAGCAACAGGGAGACAGGTTTGGCTTTCTTT CASSNRETGLAFF
- TRBJ2-7 TRBD2 TRBV7-2 TGTGCCAGCGCCAAGGAGGGACTAGCGGGGATCTACGAGCAGTACTTC CASAKEGLAGIYEQYF
- TRBJ2-5 - TRBV9 TGTGCCAGCGGGGGACTCCGGAGGGAGACCCAGTACTTC CASGGLRRETQYF